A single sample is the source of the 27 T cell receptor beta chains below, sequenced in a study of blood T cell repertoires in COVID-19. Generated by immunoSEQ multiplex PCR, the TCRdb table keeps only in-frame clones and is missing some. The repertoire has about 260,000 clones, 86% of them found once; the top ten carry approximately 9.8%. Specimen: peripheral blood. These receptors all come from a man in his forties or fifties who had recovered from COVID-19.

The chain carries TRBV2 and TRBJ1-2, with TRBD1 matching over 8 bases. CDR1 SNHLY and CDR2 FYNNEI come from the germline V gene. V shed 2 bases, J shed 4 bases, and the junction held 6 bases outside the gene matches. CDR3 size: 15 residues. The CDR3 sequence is CASSEFGQGAYGYTF. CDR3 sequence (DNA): TGTGCCAGCAGTGAATTTGGACAGGGAGCCTATGGCTACACCTTC.

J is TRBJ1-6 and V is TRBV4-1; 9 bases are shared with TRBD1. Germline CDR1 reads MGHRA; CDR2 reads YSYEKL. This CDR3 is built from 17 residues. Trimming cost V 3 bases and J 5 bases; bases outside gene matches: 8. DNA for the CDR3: TGCGCCAGCAGCCACACTAAGGACAGGGGAAATAATTCACCCCTCCACTTT. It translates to CASSHTKDRGNNSPLHF.

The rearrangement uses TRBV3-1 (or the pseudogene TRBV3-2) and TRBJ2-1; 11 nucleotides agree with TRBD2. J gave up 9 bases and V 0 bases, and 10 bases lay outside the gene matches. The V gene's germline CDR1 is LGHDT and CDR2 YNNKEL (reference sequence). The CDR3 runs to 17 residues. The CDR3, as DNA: TGTGCCAGCAGCCAAGAGGGGTTTAGCGGGAGGGGTGGTGAGCAGTTCTTC. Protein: CASSQEGFSGRGGEQFF.

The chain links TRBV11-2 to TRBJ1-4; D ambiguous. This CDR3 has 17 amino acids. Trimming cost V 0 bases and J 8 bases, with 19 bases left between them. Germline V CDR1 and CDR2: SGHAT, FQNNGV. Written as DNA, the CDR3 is TGTGCCAGCAGCTTAGATGGGTTGGAGTTGCCACGCGAAAAACTGTTTTTT. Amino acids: CASSLDGLELPREKLFF.

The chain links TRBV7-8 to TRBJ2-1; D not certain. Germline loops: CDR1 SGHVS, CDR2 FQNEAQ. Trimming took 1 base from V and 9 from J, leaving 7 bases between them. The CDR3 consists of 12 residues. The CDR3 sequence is CASSLGWPEQFF. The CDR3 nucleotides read TGTGCCAGCAGCTTAGGATGGCCTGAGCAGTTCTTC.

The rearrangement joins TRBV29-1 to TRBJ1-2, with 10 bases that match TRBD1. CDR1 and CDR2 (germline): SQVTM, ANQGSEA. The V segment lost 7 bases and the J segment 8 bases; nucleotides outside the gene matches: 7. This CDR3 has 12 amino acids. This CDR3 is CSATGTGDGYTF. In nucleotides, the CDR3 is TGCAGCGCCACCGGGACAGGGGACGGCTACACCTTC.

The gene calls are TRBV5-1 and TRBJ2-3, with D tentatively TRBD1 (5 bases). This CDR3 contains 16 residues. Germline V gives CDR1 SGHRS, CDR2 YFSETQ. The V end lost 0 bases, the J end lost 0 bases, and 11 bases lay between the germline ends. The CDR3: CASSLGQKPSTDTQYF. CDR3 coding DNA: TGCGCCAGCAGCTTGGGACAGAAGCCTAGCACAGATACGCAGTATTTT.

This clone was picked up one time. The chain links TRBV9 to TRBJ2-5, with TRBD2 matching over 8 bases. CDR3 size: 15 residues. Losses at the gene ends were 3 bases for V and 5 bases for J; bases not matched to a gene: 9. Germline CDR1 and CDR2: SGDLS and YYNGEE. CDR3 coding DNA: TGTGCCAGCAGCGCCTATAGCGGGATACAGGAGACCCAGTACTTC. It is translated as CASSAYSGIQETQYF.

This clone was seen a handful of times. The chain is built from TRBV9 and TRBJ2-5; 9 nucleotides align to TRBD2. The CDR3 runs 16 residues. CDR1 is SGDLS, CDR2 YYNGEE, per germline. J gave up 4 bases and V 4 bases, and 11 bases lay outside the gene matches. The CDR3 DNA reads TGTGCCAGCAGCCGCGGGGGGGCCGGTTCCCCAGAGACCCAGTACTTC. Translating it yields CASSRGGAGSPETQYF.

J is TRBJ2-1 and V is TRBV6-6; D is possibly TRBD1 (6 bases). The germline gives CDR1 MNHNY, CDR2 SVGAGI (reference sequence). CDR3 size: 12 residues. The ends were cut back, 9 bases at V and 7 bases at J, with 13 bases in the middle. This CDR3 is CASHSGVNEQFF. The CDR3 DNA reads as TGTGCCAGTCACTCAGGGGTTAATGAGCAGTTCTTC.

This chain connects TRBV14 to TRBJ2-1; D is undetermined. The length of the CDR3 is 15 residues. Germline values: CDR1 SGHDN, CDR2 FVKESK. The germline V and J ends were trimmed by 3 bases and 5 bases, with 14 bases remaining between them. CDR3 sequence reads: CASSHSLDTHNEQFF. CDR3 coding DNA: TGTGCCAGCAGCCATAGTCTTGATACCCACAATGAGCAGTTCTTC.

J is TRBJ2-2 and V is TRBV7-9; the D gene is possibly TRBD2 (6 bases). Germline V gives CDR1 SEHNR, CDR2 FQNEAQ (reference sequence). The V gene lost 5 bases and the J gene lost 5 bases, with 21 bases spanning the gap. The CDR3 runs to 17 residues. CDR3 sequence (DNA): TGTGCCAGCAGCCGCCGGGATCTCCTAGGGAGGACCGGGGAGCTGTTTTTT. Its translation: CASSRRDLLGRTGELFF.

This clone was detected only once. The CDR3 sequence is CASAPQGPQPQHF. The CDR3 coding sequence is TGTGCCAGCGCCCCTCAGGGCCCTCAGCCCCAGCATTTT. The V call is TRBV2, the J call TRBJ1-5; the D gene is possibly TRBD1 (5 bases). This CDR3 is 13 amino acids long. Germline CDR1 and CDR2: SNHLY and FYNNEI. Trimming cost V 8 bases and J 6 bases, with 14 bases left between them.

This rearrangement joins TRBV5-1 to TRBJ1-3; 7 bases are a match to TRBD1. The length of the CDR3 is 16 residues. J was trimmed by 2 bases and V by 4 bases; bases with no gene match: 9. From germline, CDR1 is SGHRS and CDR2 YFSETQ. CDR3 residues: CASSHRQGEAGNTIYF. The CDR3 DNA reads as TGCGCCAGCAGCCACAGACAGGGTGAGGCTGGAAACACCATATATTTT. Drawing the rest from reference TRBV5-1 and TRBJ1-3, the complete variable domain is KAGVTQTPRYLIKTRGQQVTLSCSPISGHRSVSWYQQTPGQGLQFLFEYFSETQRNKGNFPGRFSGRQFSNSRSEMNVSTLELGDSALYLCASSHRQGEAGNTIYFGEGSWLTVV.

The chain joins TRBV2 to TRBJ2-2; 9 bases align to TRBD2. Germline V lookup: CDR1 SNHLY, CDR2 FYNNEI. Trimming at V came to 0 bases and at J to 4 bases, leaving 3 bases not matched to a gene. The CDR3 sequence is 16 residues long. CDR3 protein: CASSEAAGGPTGELFF. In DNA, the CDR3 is TGTGCCAGCAGTGAAGCAGCGGGGGGACCCACCGGGGAGCTGTTTTTT.

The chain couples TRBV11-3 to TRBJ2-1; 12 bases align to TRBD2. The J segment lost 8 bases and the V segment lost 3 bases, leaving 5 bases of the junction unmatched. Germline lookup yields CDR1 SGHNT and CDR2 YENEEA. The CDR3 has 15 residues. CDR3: CASSFGLAGLYEQFF. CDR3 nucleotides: TGTGCCAGCAGCTTCGGACTAGCGGGATTGTATGAGCAGTTCTTC. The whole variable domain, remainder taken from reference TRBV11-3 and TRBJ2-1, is EAGVVQSPRYKIIEKKQPVAFWCNPISGHNTLYWYLQNLGQGPELLIRYENEEAVDDSQLPKDRFSAERLKGVDSTLKIQPAELGDSAVYLCASSFGLAGLYEQFFGPGTRLTVL.

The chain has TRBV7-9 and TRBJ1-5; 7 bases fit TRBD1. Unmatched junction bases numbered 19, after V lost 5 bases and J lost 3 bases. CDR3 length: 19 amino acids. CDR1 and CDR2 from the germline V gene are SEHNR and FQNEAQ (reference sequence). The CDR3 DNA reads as TGTGCCAGCAGCCACGCGAAGGTAGGGGGACAGCTCTACAATCAGCCCCAGCATTTT. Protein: CASSHAKVGGQLYNQPQHF.

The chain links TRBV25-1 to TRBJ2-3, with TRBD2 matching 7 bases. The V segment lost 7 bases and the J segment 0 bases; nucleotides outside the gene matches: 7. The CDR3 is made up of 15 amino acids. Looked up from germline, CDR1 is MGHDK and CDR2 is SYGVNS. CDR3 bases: TGTGCCAGCAAACCCGCGGGGGTTAGCACAGATACGCAGTATTTT. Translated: CASKPAGVSTDTQYF.

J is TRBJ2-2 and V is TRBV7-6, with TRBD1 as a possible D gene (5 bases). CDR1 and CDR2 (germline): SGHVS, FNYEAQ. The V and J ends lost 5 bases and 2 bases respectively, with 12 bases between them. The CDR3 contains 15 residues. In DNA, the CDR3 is TGTGCCAGCAGCCCTCAGGGCTTTAACACCGGGGAGCTGTTTTTT. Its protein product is CASSPQGFNTGELFF.

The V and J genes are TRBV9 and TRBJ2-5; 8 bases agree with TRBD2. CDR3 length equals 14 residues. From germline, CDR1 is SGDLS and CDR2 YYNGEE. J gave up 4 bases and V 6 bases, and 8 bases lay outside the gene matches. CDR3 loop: CASNPRGGPETQYF. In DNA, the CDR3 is TGTGCCAGCAACCCCCGGGGGGGGCCAGAGACCCAGTACTTC.

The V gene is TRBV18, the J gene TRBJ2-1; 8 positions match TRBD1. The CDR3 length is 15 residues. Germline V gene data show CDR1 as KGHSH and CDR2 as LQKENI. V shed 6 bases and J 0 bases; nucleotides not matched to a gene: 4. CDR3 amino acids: CASSPGQVSYNEQFF. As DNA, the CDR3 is TGTGCCAGCTCCCCGGGACAGGTCTCCTACAATGAGCAGTTCTTC.

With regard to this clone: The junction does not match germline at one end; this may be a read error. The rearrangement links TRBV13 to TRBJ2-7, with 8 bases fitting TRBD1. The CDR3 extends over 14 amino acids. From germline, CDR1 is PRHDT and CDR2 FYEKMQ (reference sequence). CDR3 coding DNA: TGTGCCAGCAGCCTAGGACAGGGTCAGTACGAGCAGTACTTC. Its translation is CASSLGQGQYEQYF.

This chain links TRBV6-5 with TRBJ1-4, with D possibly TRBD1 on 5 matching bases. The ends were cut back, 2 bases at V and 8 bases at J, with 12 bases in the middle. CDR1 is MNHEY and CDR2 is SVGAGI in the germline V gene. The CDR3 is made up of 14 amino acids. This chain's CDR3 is CASSYAGGSEKLFF. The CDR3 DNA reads TGTGCCAGCAGTTACGCGGGGGGGAGCGAAAAACTGTTTTTT.

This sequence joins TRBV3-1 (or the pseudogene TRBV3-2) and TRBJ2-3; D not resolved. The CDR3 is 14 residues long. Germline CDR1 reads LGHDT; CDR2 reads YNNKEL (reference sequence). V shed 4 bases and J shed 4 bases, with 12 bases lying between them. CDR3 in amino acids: CASSRNYIPDTQYF. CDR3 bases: TGTGCCAGCAGCCGAAACTACATCCCAGATACGCAGTATTTT.

Here the CDR3 reads CASSEDQSYEQYF. As DNA, the CDR3 is TGTGCCAGCAGTGAAGATCAGTCCTACGAGCAGTACTTC. The chain joins TRBV2 to TRBJ2-7; D not resolved. CDR1 SNHLY and CDR2 FYNNEI come from the germline V gene. The CDR3 has 13 residues. Deletions cut 1 base from V and 1 base from J, with 5 bases between. Together with reference TRBV2 and TRBJ2-7, the CDR3 gives the full variable domain: EPEVTQTPSHQVTQMGQEVILRCVPISNHLYFYWYRQILGQKVEFLVSFYNNEISEKSEIFDDQFSVERPDGSNFTLKIRSTKLEDSAMYFCASSEDQSYEQYFGPGTRLTVT.

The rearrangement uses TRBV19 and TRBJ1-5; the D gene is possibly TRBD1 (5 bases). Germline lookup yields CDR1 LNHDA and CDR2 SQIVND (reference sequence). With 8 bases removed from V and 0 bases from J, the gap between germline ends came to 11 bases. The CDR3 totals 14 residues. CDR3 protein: CASAGSYSNQPQHF. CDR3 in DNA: TGTGCCAGTGCAGGGTCCTATAGCAATCAGCCCCAGCATTTT.

This CDR3 is CASSERGRHQPQHF. The CDR3 DNA reads as TGTGCCAGCAGTGAAAGGGGGCGACACCAGCCCCAGCATTTT. The V and J genes are TRBV2 and TRBJ1-5; TRBD1 matches 7 bases. The trim removed 2 bases at V and 7 bases at J, leaving 5 bases unmatched. CDR1 and CDR2 (germline): SNHLY, FYNNEI. The CDR3 is made up of 14 amino acids.